This is a list of T cell receptor beta chains from one sample in a study. TCRdb recomputed calls from the 5' RACE reads with MiXCR, one row per CDR3 protein. The data hold over 45,000 distinct CDR3 sequences, with approximately 26% observed a single time. The sequencing input was tumor-infiltrating Tregs sorted from the breast tumor. The receptors originated from a female donor with breast cancer. Both conserved end residues are part of each CDR3. The D gene is left open where the match is weak. Some rows have no size entry. The others give once, few or many, or a class for an expanded clone.

abundance | j_gene | d_gene | len | v_gene | CDR3aa | CDR3nt
NA | TRBJ1-1 | NA | 13 | TRBV12-3/TRBV12-4 | CASSLERNTEAFF | TGTGCCAGCAGTTTGGAACGGAACACTGAAGCTTTCTTT
NA | TRBJ2-3 | TRBD2 | 14 | TRBV5-1 | CASSLTGLADTQYF | TGCGCCAGCAGCCTAACCGGACTAGCAGATACGCAGTATTTT
few | TRBJ1-1 | NA | 16 | TRBV5-1 | CASSLTGRAKDTEAFF | TGCGCCAGCAGCTTGACAGGGCGGGCGAAGGACACTGAAGCTTTCTTT
many | TRBJ2-1 | TRBD1 | 15 | TRBV7-9 | CASSIGTGGYNEQFF | TGTGCCAGCAGCATAGGGACAGGGGGATACAATGAGCAGTTCTTC
NA | TRBJ2-6 | NA | 17 | TRBV2 | CASSERLGRSGANVLTF | TGTGCCAGCAGTGAGAGGTTGGGCCGCTCTGGGGCCAACGTCCTGACTTTC
many | TRBJ2-7 | NA | 11 | TRBV28 | CASSGAYEQYF | TGTGCCAGCAGTGGGGCCTACGAGCAGTACTTC
NA | TRBJ2-7 | NA | 14 | TRBV12-3/TRBV12-4 | CASTGVRDSYEQYF | TGTGCCAGCACCGGAGTCAGGGACTCCTACGAGCAGTACTTC
NA | TRBJ2-1 | TRBD2 | 15 | TRBV12-3/TRBV12-4 | CASTRRGGKGDEQFF | TGTGCCAGCACCCGTCGGGGGGGAAAGGGGGATGAGCAGTTCTTC
NA | TRBJ1-2 | NA | 14 | TRBV20-1 | CSAISTGFGYGYTF | TGCAGTGCTATTTCCACAGGGTTTGGCTATGGCTACACCTTC
few | TRBJ1-1 | NA | 15 | TRBV3-1 | CASSQGSQMNTEAFF | TGTGCCAGCAGCCAAGGGTCACAGATGAACACTGAAGCTTTCTTT
NA | TRBJ2-5 | NA | 11 | TRBV29-1 | CSVGSRETQYF | TGCAGCGTTGGGTCGCGGGAGACCCAGTACTTC
NA | TRBJ2-7 | NA | 17 | TRBV6-6 | CASSYPEPGRSSDEQYF | TGTGCCAGCAGTTACCCAGAGCCGGGACGTTCCTCAGACGAGCAGTACTTC
many | TRBJ1-6 | NA | 17 | TRBV4-2 | CASSQGDGHEQNSPLHF | TGTGCCAGCAGCCAAGGGGACGGACACGAACAAAATTCACCCCTCCACTTT
many | TRBJ1-1 | TRBD1 | 14 | TRBV2 | CASRQQGANTEAFF | TGTGCCAGCAGACAACAGGGGGCAAACACTGAAGCTTTCTTT
once | TRBJ2-2 | TRBD2 | 16 | TRBV11-2 | CASSPFSSGIAGELYF | TGTGCCAGCAGCCCGTTTTCTAGCGGGATAGCCGGGGAGCTGTATTTT
many | TRBJ2-3 | NA | 13 | TRBV5-1 | CASRLASTDTQYF | TGCGCCAGCCGCCTGGCTAGCACAGATACGCAGTATTTT
few | TRBJ1-4 | NA | 16 | TRBV4-2 | CASSQDSEGRNEKLFF | TGTGCCAGCAGCCAAGATTCGGAGGGGCGGAATGAAAAACTGTTTTTT
medium-sized | TRBJ2-5 | TRBD2 | 13 | TRBV7-2 | CASSAGLAGTQYF | TGTGCCAGCAGCGCGGGACTAGCGGGAACCCAGTACTTC
NA | TRBJ2-1 | NA | 15 | TRBV5-1 | CASRTLGQGTNEQFF | TGCGCCAGCAGAACCCTGGGGCAGGGTACGAATGAGCAGTTCTTC
few | TRBJ2-1 | TRBD2 | 15 | TRBV6-1 | CASSKRESSYNEQFF | TGTGCCAGCAGTAAGCGGGAAAGCTCCTACAATGAGCAGTTCTTC
NA | TRBJ1-6 | NA | 16 | TRBV30 | CAWSVAQVAYNSPLHF | TGTGCCTGGAGTGTAGCGCAAGTAGCCTATAATTCACCCCTCCACTTT
many | TRBJ2-2 | TRBD2 | 16 | TRBV7-2 | CASSPLAGVPGGELFF | TGTGCCAGCAGCCCTCTAGCGGGGGTCCCGGGCGGGGAGCTGTTTTTT
medium-sized | TRBJ2-1 | NA | 15 | TRBV9 | CASSVGSLGNNEQFF | TGTGCCAGCAGCGTAGGAAGTTTGGGTAACAATGAGCAGTTCTTC
few | TRBJ2-4 | NA | 14 | TRBV2 | CASSEEGRLNIQYF | TGTGCCAGCAGTGAAGAGGGCCGGTTGAACATTCAGTACTTC
once | TRBJ1-1 | TRBD1 | 15 | TRBV9 | CASSPLTGVDTVAFF | TGTGCCAGCAGCCCGCTGACAGGGGTTGACACTGTAGCTTTCTTT
few | TRBJ2-1 | NA | 15 | TRBV11-2 | CASSYFSTRSPEQFF | TGTGCCAGCAGCTATTTTAGTACTCGGTCCCCTGAGCAGTTCTTC
NA | TRBJ1-4 | TRBD1 | 18 | TRBV9 | CASSVVQGAFLMDEKLFF | TGTGCCAGCAGCGTAGTGCAGGGGGCCTTTTTAATGGATGAAAAACTGTTTTTT
NA | TRBJ1-1 | TRBD1 | 15 | TRBV20-1 | CSARGGTGGITEAFF | TGCAGTGCTAGAGGGGGGACAGGGGGCATCACTGAAGCTTTCTTT
NA | TRBJ1-4 | NA | 14 | TRBV12-3/TRBV12-4 | CASRVGTSNEKLFF | TGTGCCAGCAGGGTCGGGACGTCTAATGAAAAACTGTTTTTT
many | TRBJ2-1 | TRBD2 | 16 | TRBV5-1 | CASSLVSSGGADEQFF | TGCGCCAGCAGCTTGGTGTCTAGCGGGGGGGCCGATGAGCAGTTCTTC
many | TRBJ2-7 | NA | 13 | TRBV20-1 | CSASSPRTYEQYF | TGCAGTGCTAGTAGTCCCCGCACCTACGAGCAGTACTTC
NA | TRBJ2-1 | TRBD2 | 12 | TRBV7-9 | CASSYLAGEQFF | TGTGCCAGCAGCTATCTAGCGGGGGAGCAGTTCTTC
NA | TRBJ2-5 | NA | 15 | TRBV4-2 | CASSQDYGGGETQYF | TGTGCCAGCAGCCAAGATTACGGAGGGGGAGAGACCCAGTACTTC
many | TRBJ2-7 | NA | 15 | TRBV10-3 | CAISESTRQGGEQYF | TGTGCCATCAGTGAGTCGACTCGGCAGGGTGGAGAGCAGTACTTC
few | TRBJ2-2 | NA | 14 | TRBV6-1 | CASSEGSGGGELFF | TGTGCCAGCAGTGAAGGGTCAGGTGGCGGGGAGCTGTTTTTT
few | TRBJ2-1 | TRBD2 | 18 | TRBV5-3 | CARSLGWTSGRRYNEQFF | TGTGCCAGAAGCTTGGGCTGGACTAGCGGGAGGAGGTACAATGAGCAGTTCTTC
NA | TRBJ1-5 | NA | 14 | TRBV20-1 | CSASIRFSNQPQHF | TGCAGTGCTAGTATAAGATTTAGCAATCAGCCCCAGCATTTT
many | TRBJ2-7 | TRBD1 | 14 | TRBV6-2/TRBV6-3 | CASTQSGTGGEQYF | TGTGCCAGCACACAATCCGGGACAGGGGGCGAGCAGTACTTC
few | TRBJ1-1 | NA | 15 | TRBV28 | CASSPTWAGATEAFF | TGTGCCAGCAGTCCTACTTGGGCGGGGGCCACTGAAGCTTTCTTT
NA | TRBJ1-2 | NA | 13 | TRBV20-1 | CSGSGRGGYGYTF | TGCAGTGGATCCGGCAGGGGCGGCTATGGCTACACCTTC
few | TRBJ1-2 | NA | 12 | TRBV12-3/TRBV12-4 | CASSFPDYGYTF | TGTGCCAGCAGTTTTCCAGACTATGGCTACACCTTC
few | TRBJ1-4 | NA | 15 | TRBV20-1 | CSAPHGGSSNEKLFF | TGCAGCGCCCCACACGGGGGCTCGAGTAATGAAAAACTGTTTTTT
many | TRBJ2-1 | TRBD1 | 16 | TRBV5-1 | CASSKLRDRVKNEQFF | TGCGCCAGCAGCAAACTCCGGGACAGGGTAAAGAATGAGCAGTTCTTC
NA | TRBJ1-6 | NA | 16 | TRBV7-8 | CASSLEPQGYNSPLHF | TGTGCCAGCAGCTTAGAACCTCAGGGTTATAATTCACCCCTCCACTTT
NA | TRBJ1-5 | NA | 13 | TRBV5-6 | CASSLAGVGPQHF | TGTGCCAGCAGCTTGGCCGGGGTAGGGCCCCAGCATTTT
NA | TRBJ1-5 | NA | 14 | TRBV24-1 | CATSVGVGNQPQHF | TGTGCCACCAGTGTGGGGGTTGGCAATCAGCCCCAGCATTTT
NA | TRBJ2-5 | NA | 15 | TRBV3-1 | CASSQTTASRETQYF | TGTGCCAGCAGCCAAACGACAGCGTCACGGGAGACCCAGTACTTC
few | TRBJ2-7 | NA | 14 | TRBV28 | CASSLDGADYEQYF | TGTGCCAGCAGTTTGGATGGGGCCGACTACGAGCAGTACTTC
NA | TRBJ2-3 | NA | 16 | TRBV27 | CASSPHHAVGTDTQYF | TGTGCCAGCAGTCCACATCACGCAGTGGGCACAGATACGCAGTATTTT
few | TRBJ2-1 | NA | 15 | TRBV7-2 | CASSPPGVSGNEQFF | TGTGCCAGCAGCCCCCCCGGGGTCTCGGGCAATGAGCAGTTCTTC
few | TRBJ1-2 | NA | 13 | TRBV6-5 | CASSRAPWGGYTF | TGTGCCAGCAGCCGGGCCCCATGGGGTGGCTACACCTTC
NA | TRBJ1-4 | NA | 15 | TRBV4-2 | CASSQDIATNEKLFF | TGTGCCAGCAGCCAAGACATAGCAACTAATGAAAAACTGTTTTTT
NA | TRBJ1-6 | NA | 14 | TRBV12-3/TRBV12-4 | CASSFNWGGSPLHF | TGTGCCAGCAGTTTTAATTGGGGAGGCTCACCCCTCCACTTT
NA | TRBJ2-7 | NA | 12 | TRBV7-2 | CASSLPHFEQYF | TGTGCCAGCAGCCTCCCGCATTTCGAGCAGTACTTC